Listed below are T cell receptor beta chains from one sample, sequenced in a study of blood T cell repertoires in COVID-19. Data came from immunoSEQ multiplex PCR; TCRdb stores just in-frame clones and leaves some out. The sample includes fewer than 45,000 clones, over 80% of them seen just once. The sequencing sample was made of peripheral blood. The receptors come from a woman aged 25 to 39 in a cohort sampled during active COVID-19. CDR3s leave out the opening cysteine and the closing phenylalanine or tryptophan.

J | length | V | CDR3
TRBJ2-5 | 12 | TRBV10-2 | ASSEADRQETQY
TRBJ1-5 | 13 | TRBV9 | ASSATGSSNQPQH
TRBJ1-4 | 15 | TRBV4-2 | ASSQYRGGQNNEKLF
TRBJ2-7 | 13 | TRBV14 | ASSQGGGGDYEQY
TRBJ2-7 | 13 | TRBV3-1/TRBV3-2 | ASSQRVTGTYEQY
TRBJ2-7 | 17 | TRBV5-1 | ASSLVGQGAPFMSYEQY
TRBJ2-2 | 13 | TRBV27 | ASSPGTGSTGELF
TRBJ2-7 | 11 | TRBV12-3/TRBV12-4 | ASSLGQGYEQY
TRBJ1-6 | 15 | TRBV2 | ASSETEIYSYNSPLH
TRBJ2-3 | 12 | TRBV6-1 | ASSDGLASDTQY
TRBJ2-7 | 11 | TRBV28 | ASTRELPNEQY
TRBJ2-1 | 14 | TRBV7-6 | ASSHPGGTSYNEQF
TRBJ2-3 | 13 | TRBV5-1 | ASSLAGASTDTQY
TRBJ2-7 | 13 | TRBV6-5 | ASSYGTGGPYEQY
TRBJ1-2 | 11 | TRBV27 | ASSLSNRYGYT
TRBJ1-2 | 14 | TRBV5-5 | ASSLRGGTGSYGYT
TRBJ2-7 | 14 | TRBV11-3 | ASSRRSAGGIDEQY
TRBJ1-4 | 12 | TRBV27 | ASSHTPRYEKLF
TRBJ1-1 | 12 | TRBV28 | ASRWGGLNTEAF
TRBJ1-5 | 11 | TRBV20-1 | SASLGVNQPQH
TRBJ1-2 | 12 | TRBV11-1 | ASSFRDSLYGYT
TRBJ2-7 | 14 | TRBV18 | ASSPPSPIPNYEQY
TRBJ2-3 | 11 | TRBV5-6 | ASSTGGLDTQY
TRBJ1-2 | 15 | TRBV27 | ASSLRSGRRGNYGYT
TRBJ1-5 | 14 | TRBV6-2/TRBV6-3 | ASSYPLRAGNQPQH
TRBJ2-7 | 15 | TRBV19 | ASSIRLAGPISYEQY
TRBJ2-5 | 14 | TRBV10-1 | ASSESKSVAGVAQY
TRBJ2-5 | 14 | TRBV27 | ASSLSFGTGGETQY
TRBJ2-5 | 12 | TRBV19 | ASSVTGAGETQY
TRBJ2-6 | 16 | TRBV4-1 | ASSQATGVNSGANVLT
TRBJ2-5 | 13 | TRBV5-4 | ASSTGTSGSRTQY
TRBJ2-7 | 13 | TRBV18 | ASSPLGQGRAEQY
TRBJ1-4 | 12 | TRBV9 | ASSVTALNEKLF
TRBJ2-7 | 12 | TRBV28 | ASTRGVSSYEQY
TRBJ2-1 | 12 | TRBV7-9 | ASAGLADPNEQF
TRBJ2-7 | 12 | TRBV18 | ASSQTGGNYEQY
TRBJ1-2 | 11 | TRBV7-8 | ASSLDGDYGYT
TRBJ2-7 | 13 | TRBV6-6 | ASSYADRGGYEQY
TRBJ1-6 | 14 | TRBV5-8 | ASSSTGGFYNSPLH
TRBJ1-4 | 14 | TRBV5-1 | ASSYGNRGGGEKLF